These 7 T cell receptor beta chains were all obtained from the same sample, sequenced in a study of blood T cell repertoires in COVID-19. Assay: immunoSEQ multiplex PCR; the TCRdb copy retains only in-frame clones and omits some. The data show about 51,000 clones, about 82% seen once. The sequenced sample was peripheral blood. The source is an elderly man with active COVID-19.

For the CDR3, the DNA is TGTGCCAGTAGTATCCTCGGACTAGCGGGAACCGGGGAGCTGTTTTTT. Translating it yields CASSILGLAGTGELFF. V gene TRBV19 combines with J gene TRBJ2-2; TRBD2 aligns across 12 bases. Looked up from germline, CDR1 is LNHDA and CDR2 is SQIVND (reference sequence). CDR3 length: 16 residues. With 3 bases clipped from V and 5 bases from J, the junction kept 4 bases outside the gene matches.

The chain is built from TRBV7-9 and TRBJ1-1; no reliable D call. V was shortened by 5 bases and J by 4 bases, with 8 bases between the two germline ends. This CDR3 contains 12 residues. The germline CDR1 and CDR2 sequences are SEHNR and FQNEAQ (reference sequence). CDR3 DNA sequence: TGTGCCAGCAGCCCACGGGGCACTGAAGCTTTCTTT. It yields the protein CASSPRGTEAFF.

The chain carries TRBV28 and TRBJ1-4; the match to TRBD1 covers 7 bases. CDR1 and CDR2 (germline): MDHEN, SYDVKM. CDR3 length equals 16 residues. Trimming took 1 base from V and 3 from J; bases not matched to a gene: 5. The CDR3 nucleotides read TGTGCCAGCAGTTTATTTACGGGACAGCCTAATGAAAAACTGTTTTTT. This encodes CASSLFTGQPNEKLFF.

The genes are TRBV5-6 and TRBJ2-1; D is undetermined. V was pared by 1 base and J by 2 bases, with 13 bases between. The CDR3 runs to 16 residues. CDR1 and CDR2 from the germline V gene are SGHDT and YYEEEE. The CDR3 reads CASSLYGPATYNEQFF. The CDR3 DNA follows: TGTGCCAGCAGCTTGTACGGCCCAGCGACCTACAATGAGCAGTTCTTC.

This chain links TRBV5-1 with TRBJ2-5, with TRBD2 matching 15 bases. The CDR3 runs 18 residues. Trimming removed 0 bases from V and 3 bases from J; junction bases left unmatched: 6. Germline V gives CDR1 SGHRS, CDR2 YFSETQ. The CDR3 reads CASSLGLGLAGGKETQYF. The CDR3 nucleotides read TGCGCCAGCAGCTTGGGATTGGGACTAGCGGGGGGTAAAGAGACCCAGTACTTC.

This chain connects TRBV14 to TRBJ2-1; 8 bases map to TRBD2. The germline V gene has CDR1 SGHDN and CDR2 FVKESK. The CDR3 runs 12 residues. The J segment lost 9 bases and the V segment lost 6 bases, leaving 4 bases of the junction unmatched. This CDR3 is CASRSGSAEQFF. The CDR3 DNA sequence: TGTGCCAGCAGGAGCGGGAGCGCTGAGCAGTTCTTC.

The chain carries TRBV3-1 (or the pseudogene TRBV3-2) and TRBJ2-3; D remains unclear. Trimming pared 1 base from V and 1 base from J, leaving 6 bases between. The CDR3 sequence is 14 residues long. Germline CDR1 LGHDT, CDR2 YNNKEL (reference sequence). The CDR3 region is CASSQGTGTDTQYF. The CDR3 nucleotides are TGTGCCAGCAGCCAAGGTACGGGCACAGATACGCAGTATTTT.